The present entry profiles one T cell receptor (beta chain) with its context. Per germline, CDR1 SQVTM and CDR2 ANQGSEA. The CDR3 sequence is 14 residues long. V lost 6 bases and J lost 1, with 16 bases in between. The data are from a study of T cells in tumors after PD-1 blockade. Repertoires were generated with immunoSEQ multiplex PCR, while TCRdb's copy carries only in-frame clones and drops some. This sample has 12,000 or so clones, with over 55% found just once. The receptor was derived from a human donor with basal cell carcinoma. This chain joins TRBV29-1 and TRBJ2-7; the D gene is possibly TRBD1 (6 bases). The sequenced sample was tumor tissue, obtained before anti-PD-1 treatment. For the CDR3, the DNA is TGCAGCGTCTCGGGGACAATATTATCCTACGAGCAGTACTTC. Its protein product is CSVSGTILSYEQYF.